This T cell receptor (beta chain) was retrieved from a study of T cells in Graves' hyperthyroidism and ophthalmopathy. The study's findings and limits: Most thyroid clonotypes expanded above 0.001 were also detected in blood.

In regard to this clonotype: Its specificity is not known.

The CDR3 is 14 amino acids. With 6 bases removed from V and 0 bases from J, the gap between germline ends came to 15 bases. The germline V gene has CDR1 DFQATT and CDR2 SNEGSKA (reference sequence). 10 ml of fresh peripheral blood supplied the PBMCs. Amplified TCR beta CDR3 regions derived from RNA transcripts. The primer set for the first-round RT-PCR of the TCR CDR3 was HTBI. TCRdb re-called the multiplex PCR reads through MiXCR, storing one row per CDR3 protein. This sample has nearly 750,000 distinct CDR3 sequences, with roughly a third found just once. The sequenced material came from blood. The TCR comes from a woman aged 40 to 55 with Graves' hyperthyroidism. This chain links TRBV20-1 with TRBJ2-7; the D gene is possibly TRBD1 (5 bases). The CDR3 DNA reads TGCAGTGCGAAAAAAGGGGCACCCTCCTACGAGCAGTACTTC. This translates into CSAKKGAPSYEQYF.